The sequence of this T cell receptor beta chain was determined in a study of blood T cells in healthy people across ages. This clonotype was picked up many times. Combining a sample-barcoded 5' primer with a J-beta primer mix, a second PCR ran for roughly 7 to 11 cycles. From the 5' RACE reads, TCRdb called clonotypes with MiXCR, one entry per CDR3 protein. Here the sample spans over a million distinct CDR3 sequences, approximately 59% being singletons. Germline CDR1 is MGHRA and CDR2 is YSYEKL. The CDR3 consists of 21 residues. V gave up 4 bases and J gave up 0 bases; unmatched junction bases: 16. The sample was blood. The chain has TRBV4-1 and TRBJ2-4, with 12 nucleotides matching TRBD1. The sequence derives from a young man in good health. DNA of the CDR3: TGCGCCAGCAGCCGCTACCCACGCCGGGACAGGGGGCTTGTAGCCAAAAACATTCAGTACTTC. This encodes CASSRYPRRDRGLVAKNIQYF.